What follows is one T cell receptor (beta chain) and its context. Sequencing was performed with immunoSEQ multiplex PCR; in TCRdb, only in-frame clones are kept and a portion is missing. The sample contains tens of thousands of clones, 85% to 95% of which appear only once. These data belong to a study of technical replicates of blood from a few donors. The CDR3 is made up of 13 amino acids. In germline, CDR1 is LNHNV, CDR2 YYDKDF (reference sequence). Trimming cost V 11 bases and J 0 bases, with 14 bases left between them. Sequencing was done on a sample of T cells isolated from PBMCs. This sequence joins TRBV15 and TRBJ2-7; possible D gene TRBD2, 6 bases. The receptor was derived from a human donor in good health. The CDR3 DNA reads TGTGCCGTGGGGGGAGGCCTCTCCTACGAGCAGTACTTC. This codes for CAVGGGLSYEQYF.